Below are 12 T cell receptor beta chains sequenced from a single sample in a study of blood T cell repertoires in COVID-19. Measured with immunoSEQ multiplex PCR; TCRdb has only the in-frame clones, and not every one. The data hold about 62,000 clones, with around 87% observed a single time. The specimen sequenced was peripheral blood. The source is a man in his 70s with acute or convalescent COVID-19.

This rearrangement joins TRBV12-5 to TRBJ2-1; 10 bases agree with TRBD1. Trimming removed 1 base from V and 8 bases from J; junction bases left unmatched: 5. In germline, CDR1 is LGHNT, CDR2 FRNRAP. The CDR3 loop spans 15 amino acids. CDR3 loop: CASGLGQGAFDEQFF. DNA for the CDR3: TGTGCTAGTGGTTTGGGACAGGGGGCTTTTGATGAGCAGTTCTTC.

The count of this clone is one. The CDR3 nucleotides read TGTGCCAGCAGCTTAGTAGGGGGTGCGGCCGGGGAGCTGTTTTTT. Amino acid sequence: CASSLVGGAAGELFF. The chain recombines TRBV5-6 with TRBJ2-2, with a weak D call TRBD1 (6 bases). The V gene's germline CDR1 is SGHDT and CDR2 YYEEEE. Trimming removed 2 bases from V and 6 bases from J, with 14 bases in between. The CDR3 contains 15 residues.

The V and J genes are TRBV5-1 and TRBJ2-1; D might be TRBD2 (5 bases). CDR3 length equals 14 residues. Germline values: CDR1 SGHRS, CDR2 YFSETQ. The germline V and J ends were trimmed by 6 bases and 8 bases, with 18 bases remaining between them. Here the CDR3 reads CASTLGSGKDEQFF. Written as DNA, the CDR3 is TGCGCCAGCACCCTTGGGAGCGGAAAGGATGAGCAGTTCTTC.

The rearrangement links TRBV20-1 to TRBJ2-7; 7 nucleotides line up with TRBD2. J was trimmed by 6 bases and V by 3 bases; bases with no gene match: 8. The CDR3 is 13 residues long. CDR1 is DFQATT, CDR2 SNEGSKA, per germline (reference sequence). The CDR3 protein is CSASPLAVGEQYF. The CDR3 DNA follows: TGCAGTGCTAGTCCGCTAGCGGTGGGCGAGCAGTACTTC.

The CDR3 bases are TGTGCCAGCAGCTTACTAGCCCTGGGTGGCTACACCTTC. It specifies CASSLLALGGYTF. V and J are TRBV7-2 and TRBJ1-2; D not certain. CDR1 is SGHTA, CDR2 FQGNSA, per germline. V lost 2 bases, J lost 7 bases, and 11 bases lay in between. CDR3 length: 13 residues.

The chain joins TRBV14 to TRBJ1-1; 8 bases are a match to TRBD1. Trimming cost V 1 base and J 11 bases; bases outside gene matches: 6. Germline V gene lookup returns CDR1 SGHDN and CDR2 FVKESK. The CDR3 extends over 13 amino acids. The chain's CDR3 is CASSQARTGYAFF. The CDR3 coding sequence is TGTGCCAGCAGCCAAGCTAGGACAGGGTACGCTTTCTTT.

The chain recombines TRBV3-1 (or the pseudogene TRBV3-2) with TRBJ2-3; TRBD2 might be the D (7 bases). The V gene lost 0 bases and the J gene lost 5 bases, with 15 bases spanning the gap. The CDR3 is 16 amino acids. The germline CDR1 and CDR2 sequences are LGHDT and YNNKEL (reference sequence). CDR3 nucleotides: TGTGCCAGCAGCCAAGAGAGGAGGGGGGGCAGAGATACGCAGTATTTT. The encoded protein is CASSQERRGGRDTQYF.

V is TRBV2 and J is TRBJ2-2, with 8 bases matching TRBD1. The V gene end was trimmed by 7 bases and the J gene end by 8 bases; junction bases not matched to a gene: 9. The germline gives CDR1 SNHLY, CDR2 FYNNEI. This CDR3 has 14 amino acids. DNA of the CDR3: TGTGCCAGCACCTGGACAGGGCTTGGAGGGGAGCTGTTTTTT. Translation: CASTWTGLGGELFF.

This chain connects TRBV6-1 to TRBJ2-7; 7 bases align to TRBD1. The J segment lost 6 bases and the V segment lost 3 bases, leaving 5 bases of the junction unmatched. CDR1 and CDR2 from the germline V gene are MNHNS and SASEGT. The CDR3 covers 13 residues. CDR3 bases: TGTGCCAGCAGTGAGACAGGGATTGGCGAGCAGTACTTC. Translated, it gives CASSETGIGEQYF.

The chain recombines TRBV20-1 with TRBJ1-2; D is undetermined. The CDR3 has 11 residues. The germline CDR1 and CDR2 sequences are DFQATT and SNEGSKA (reference sequence). V was trimmed by 2 bases and J by 7 bases, leaving 8 bases between them. DNA of the CDR3: TGCAGTGCTAGAAACAGAGCTGGCTACACCTTC. Its protein is CSARNRAGYTF.

This sequence joins TRBV29-1 and TRBJ1-6; TRBD1 is a possible D gene (6 bases). The CDR3 extends over 17 amino acids. Per germline, CDR1 SQVTM and CDR2 ANQGSEA. Trimming shortened V by 1 base and J by 0 bases, and 13 bases separated the two germline ends. In DNA, the CDR3 is TGCAGCGTTGAAGGCAGGGACAACAGCTCCTATAATTCACCCCTCCACTTT. Its protein product is CSVEGRDNSSYNSPLHF. The full variable domain, rest sourced from reference TRBV29-1 and TRBJ1-6, is SAVISQKPSRDICQRGTSLTIQCQVDSQVTMMFWYRQQPGQSLTLIATANQGSEATYESGFVIDKFPISRPNLTFSTLTVSNMSPEDSSIYLCSVEGRDNSSYNSPLHFGNGTRLTVT.

This clone was detected once. The chain employs TRBV4-2 and TRBJ1-1; no clear D. Trimming took off 0 bases at V and 8 bases at J, with 10 bases between the two ends. Germline V gene lookup returns CDR1 LGHNA and CDR2 YNFKEQ. The CDR3 runs to 13 residues. The DNA for the CDR3 is TGTGCCAGCAGCCAAGATATCGAGGAGGAAGCTTTCTTT. Translating gives CASSQDIEEEAFF.